The present TCR beta chain was sequenced within a study of CD8+ T cells in alopecia areata. Findings and limits, study-wide: Normal scalp showed lower clonality than lesional scalp, especially alopecia totalis/universalis.

Investigators isolated RNA and reverse transcribed it into cDNA to act as the sequencing template. Method: immunoSEQ multiplex PCR; TCRdb's copy keeps in-frame clones and lacks some. The sample records some 180,000 clones, almost 65% being singletons. V lost 8 bases and J 4 bases, leaving 9 bases between the germline ends. The germline V gene encodes CDR1 LNHNV and CDR2 YYDKDF (reference sequence). This CDR3 region has 12 residues. This clone turned up a few times. The target antigen is unknown. Sequences were derived from CD4+ T cells sorted from blood, sampled at week 0. The J gene is TRBJ1-3, the V gene TRBV15; D is unclear. This clonotype was obtained from a human donor with alopecia areata. This CDR3 is CATESTGNTIYF. CDR3 nucleotides: TGTGCCACCGAGTCGACCGGAAACACCATATATTTT. Combining the CDR3 with reference TRBV15 and TRBJ1-3 gives the whole variable domain DAMVIQNPRYQVTQFGKPVTLSCSQTLNHNVMYWYQQKSSQAPKLLFHYYDKDFNNEADTPDNFQSRRPNTSFCFLDIRSPGLGDTAMYLCATESTGNTIYFGEGSWLTVV.